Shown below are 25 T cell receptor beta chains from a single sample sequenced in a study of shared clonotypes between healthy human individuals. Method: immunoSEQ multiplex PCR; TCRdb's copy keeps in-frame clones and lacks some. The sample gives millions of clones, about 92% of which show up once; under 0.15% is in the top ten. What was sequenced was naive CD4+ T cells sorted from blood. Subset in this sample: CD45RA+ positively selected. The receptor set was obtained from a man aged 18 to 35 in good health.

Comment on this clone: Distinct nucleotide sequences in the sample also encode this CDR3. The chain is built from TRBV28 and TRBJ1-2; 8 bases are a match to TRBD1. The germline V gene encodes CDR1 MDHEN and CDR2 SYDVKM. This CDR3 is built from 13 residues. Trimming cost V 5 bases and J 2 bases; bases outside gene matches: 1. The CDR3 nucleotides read TGTGCCAGCAGTAGGACAGGGAACTATGGCTACACCTTC. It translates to CASSRTGNYGYTF.

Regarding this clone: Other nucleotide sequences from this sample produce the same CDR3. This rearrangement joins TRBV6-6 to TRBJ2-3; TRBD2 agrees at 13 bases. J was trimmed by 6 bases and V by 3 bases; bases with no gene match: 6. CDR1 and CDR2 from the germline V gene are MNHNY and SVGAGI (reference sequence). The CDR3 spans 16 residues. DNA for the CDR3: TGTGCCAGCAGTTATTCGGGACTAGCGGGAACCGATACGCAGTATTTT. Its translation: CASSYSGLAGTDTQYF.

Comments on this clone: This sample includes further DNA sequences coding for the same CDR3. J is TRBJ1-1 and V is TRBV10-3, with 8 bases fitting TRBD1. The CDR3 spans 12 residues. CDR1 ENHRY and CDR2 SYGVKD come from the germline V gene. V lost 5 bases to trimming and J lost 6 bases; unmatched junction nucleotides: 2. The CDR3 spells CAISPTGAEAFF. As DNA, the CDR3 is TGTGCCATCAGTCCGACAGGGGCTGAAGCTTTCTTT.

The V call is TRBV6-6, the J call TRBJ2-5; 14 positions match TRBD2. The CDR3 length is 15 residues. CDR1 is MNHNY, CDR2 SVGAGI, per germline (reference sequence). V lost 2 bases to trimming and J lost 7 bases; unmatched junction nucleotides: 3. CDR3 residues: CASSYGTSGSGTQYF. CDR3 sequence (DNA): TGTGCCAGCAGTTACGGGACTAGCGGGAGTGGGACCCAGTACTTC.

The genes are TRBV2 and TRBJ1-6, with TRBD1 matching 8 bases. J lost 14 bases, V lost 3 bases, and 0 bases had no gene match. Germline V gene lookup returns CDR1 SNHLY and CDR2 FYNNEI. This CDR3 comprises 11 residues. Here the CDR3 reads CASSEGQALHF. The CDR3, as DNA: TGTGCCAGCAGTGAGGGACAGGCCCTCCACTTT.

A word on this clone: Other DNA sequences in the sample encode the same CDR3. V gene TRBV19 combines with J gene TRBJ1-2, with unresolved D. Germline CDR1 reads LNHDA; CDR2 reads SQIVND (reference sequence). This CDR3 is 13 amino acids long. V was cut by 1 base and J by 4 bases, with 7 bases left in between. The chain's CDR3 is CASSIGGGYGYTF. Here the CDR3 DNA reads TGTGCCAGTAGTATAGGAGGAGGCTATGGCTACACCTTC.

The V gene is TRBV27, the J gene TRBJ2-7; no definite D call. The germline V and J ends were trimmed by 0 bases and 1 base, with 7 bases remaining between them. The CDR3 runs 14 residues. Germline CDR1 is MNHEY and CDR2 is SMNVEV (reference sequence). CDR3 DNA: TGTGCCAGCAGTTTATCCCTTATTTCCTACGAGCAGTACTTC. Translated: CASSLSLISYEQYF.

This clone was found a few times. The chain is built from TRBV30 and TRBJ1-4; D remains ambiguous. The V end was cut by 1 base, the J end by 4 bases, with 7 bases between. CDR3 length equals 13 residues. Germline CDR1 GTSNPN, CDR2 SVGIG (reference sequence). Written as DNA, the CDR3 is TGTGCCTGGAGTGAAGGGTATAATGAAAAACTGTTTTTT. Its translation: CAWSEGYNEKLFF. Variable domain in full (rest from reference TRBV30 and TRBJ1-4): SQTIHQWPATLVQPVGSPLSLECTVEGTSNPNLYWYRQAAGRGLQLLFYSVGIGQISSEVPQNLSASRPQDRQFILSSKKLLLSDSGFYLCAWSEGYNEKLFFGSGTQLSVL.

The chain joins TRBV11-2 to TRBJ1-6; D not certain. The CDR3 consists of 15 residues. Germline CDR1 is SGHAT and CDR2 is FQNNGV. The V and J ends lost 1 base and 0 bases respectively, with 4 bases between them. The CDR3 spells CASSLGRSYNSPLHF. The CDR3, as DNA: TGTGCCAGCAGCTTAGGCCGCTCCTATAATTCACCCCTCCACTTT.

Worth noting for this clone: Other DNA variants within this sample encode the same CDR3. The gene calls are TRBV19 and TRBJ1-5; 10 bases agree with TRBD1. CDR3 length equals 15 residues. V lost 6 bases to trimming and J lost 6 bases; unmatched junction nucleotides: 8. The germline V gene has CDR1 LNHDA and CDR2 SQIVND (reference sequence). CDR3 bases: TGTGCCAGTAGCGTACCGGGACAGGGGAGTCAGCCCCAGCATTTT. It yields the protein CASSVPGQGSQPQHF.

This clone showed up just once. CDR3: CASPRQGGETQYF. The DNA for the CDR3 is TGTGCCAGCCCAAGACAGGGCGGTGAGACCCAGTACTTC. V gene TRBV2 combines with J gene TRBJ2-5; the match to TRBD1 covers 7 bases. V lost 8 bases and J lost 5; bases outside the gene matches: 8. Germline values: CDR1 SNHLY, CDR2 FYNNEI. There are 13 residues in the CDR3.

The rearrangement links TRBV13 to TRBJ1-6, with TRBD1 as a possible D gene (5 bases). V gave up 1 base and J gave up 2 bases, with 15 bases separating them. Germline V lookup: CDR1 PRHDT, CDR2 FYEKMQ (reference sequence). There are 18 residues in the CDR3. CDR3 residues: CASSLVGGIRTYNSPLHF. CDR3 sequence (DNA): TGTGCCAGCAGCTTAGTTGGGGGGATAAGGACCTATAATTCACCCCTCCACTTT.

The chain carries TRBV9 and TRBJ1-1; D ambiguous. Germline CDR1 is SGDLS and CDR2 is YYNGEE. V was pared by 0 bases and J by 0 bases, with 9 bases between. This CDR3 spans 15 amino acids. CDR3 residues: CASSVDQVMNTEAFF. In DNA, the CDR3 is TGTGCCAGCAGCGTAGACCAGGTAATGAACACTGAAGCTTTCTTT. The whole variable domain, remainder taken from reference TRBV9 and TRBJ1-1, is DSGVTQTPKHLITATGQRVTLRCSPRSGDLSVYWYQQSLDQGLQFLIQYYNGEERAKGNILERFSAQQFPDLHSELNLSSLELGDSALYFCASSVDQVMNTEAFFGQGTRLTVV.

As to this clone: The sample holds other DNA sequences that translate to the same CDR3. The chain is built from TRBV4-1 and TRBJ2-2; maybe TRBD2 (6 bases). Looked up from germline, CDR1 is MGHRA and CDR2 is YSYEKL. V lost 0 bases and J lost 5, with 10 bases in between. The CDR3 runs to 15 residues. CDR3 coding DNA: TGCGCCAGCAGCCAAGAGGGAGGAGGAACCGGGGAGCTGTTTTTT. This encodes CASSQEGGGTGELFF.

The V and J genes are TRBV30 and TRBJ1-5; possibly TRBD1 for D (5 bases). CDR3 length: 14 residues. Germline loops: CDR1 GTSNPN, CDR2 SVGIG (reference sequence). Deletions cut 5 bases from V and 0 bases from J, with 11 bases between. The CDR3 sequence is CAWAGRYSNQPQHF. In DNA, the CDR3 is TGTGCCTGGGCAGGGAGGTATAGCAATCAGCCCCAGCATTTT.

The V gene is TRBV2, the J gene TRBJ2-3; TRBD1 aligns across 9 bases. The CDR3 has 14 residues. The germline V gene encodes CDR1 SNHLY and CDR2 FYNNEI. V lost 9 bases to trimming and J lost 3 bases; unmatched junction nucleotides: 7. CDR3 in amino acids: CASTTGGRTDTQYF. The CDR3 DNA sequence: TGTGCCAGTACTACAGGGGGCCGGACAGATACGCAGTATTTT.

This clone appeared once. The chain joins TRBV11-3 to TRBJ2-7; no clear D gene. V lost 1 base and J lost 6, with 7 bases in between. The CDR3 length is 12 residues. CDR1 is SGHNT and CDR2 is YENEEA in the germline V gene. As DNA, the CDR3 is TGTGCCAGCAGCTTAGTCGGCGGCGAGCAGTACTTC. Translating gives CASSLVGGEQYF.

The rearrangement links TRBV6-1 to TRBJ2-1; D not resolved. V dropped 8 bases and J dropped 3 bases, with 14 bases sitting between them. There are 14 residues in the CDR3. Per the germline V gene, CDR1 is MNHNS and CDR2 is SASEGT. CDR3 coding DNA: TGTGCCAGCGGCGGATCGGCGCTCTACAATGAGCAGTTCTTC. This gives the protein CASGGSALYNEQFF.

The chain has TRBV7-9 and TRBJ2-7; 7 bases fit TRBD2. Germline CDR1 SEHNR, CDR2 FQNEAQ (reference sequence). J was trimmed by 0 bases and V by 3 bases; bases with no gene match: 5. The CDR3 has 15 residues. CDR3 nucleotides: TGTGCCAGCAGCTTTTGGCGGGAGTCCTCCTACGAGCAGTACTTC. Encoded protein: CASSFWRESSYEQYF.

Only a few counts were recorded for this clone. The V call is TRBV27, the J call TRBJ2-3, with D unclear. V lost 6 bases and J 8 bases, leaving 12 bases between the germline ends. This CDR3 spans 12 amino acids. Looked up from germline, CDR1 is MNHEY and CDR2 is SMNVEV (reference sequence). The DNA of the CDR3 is TGTGCCAGCAGGCTTCCTGGGCCTACGCAGTATTTT. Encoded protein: CASRLPGPTQYF.

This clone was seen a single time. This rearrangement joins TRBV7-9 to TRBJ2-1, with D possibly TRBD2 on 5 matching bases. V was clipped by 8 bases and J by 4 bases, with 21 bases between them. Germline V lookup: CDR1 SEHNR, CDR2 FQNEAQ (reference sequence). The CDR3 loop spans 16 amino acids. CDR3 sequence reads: CASVKEALLLYNEQFF. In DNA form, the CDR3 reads TGTGCCAGCGTAAAGGAGGCCCTCCTCCTTTACAATGAGCAGTTCTTC.

In DNA form, the CDR3 reads TGTGCCAGCAGTAAAACGGGACAGGGTAACGAGCAGTACTTC. Amino acid sequence: CASSKTGQGNEQYF. The V gene is TRBV27, the J gene TRBJ2-7; 9 nucleotides line up with TRBD1. Germline CDR1 is MNHEY and CDR2 is SMNVEV (reference sequence). This CDR3 has 14 amino acids. Trimming at V came to 5 bases and at J to 5 bases, leaving 7 bases not matched to a gene.

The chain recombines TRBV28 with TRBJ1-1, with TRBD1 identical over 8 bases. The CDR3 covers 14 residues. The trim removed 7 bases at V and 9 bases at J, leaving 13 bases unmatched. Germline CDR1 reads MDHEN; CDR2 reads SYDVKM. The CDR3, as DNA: TGTGCCAGCAATAGGGCCCCAGGGGGCGGTAAAGCTTTCTTT. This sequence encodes CASNRAPGGGKAFF. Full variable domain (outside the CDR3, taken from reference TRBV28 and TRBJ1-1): DVKVTQSSRYLVKRTGEKVFLECVQDMDHENMFWYRQDPGLGLRLIYFSYDVKMKEKGDIPEGYSVSREKKERFSLILESASTNQTSMYLCASNRAPGGGKAFFGQGTRLTVV.

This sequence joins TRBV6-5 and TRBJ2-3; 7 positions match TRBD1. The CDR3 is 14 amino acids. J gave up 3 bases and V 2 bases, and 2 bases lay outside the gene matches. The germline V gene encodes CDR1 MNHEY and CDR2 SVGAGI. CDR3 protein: CASSYRGPTDTQYF. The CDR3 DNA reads TGTGCCAGCAGTTACAGGGGGCCGACAGATACGCAGTATTTT.

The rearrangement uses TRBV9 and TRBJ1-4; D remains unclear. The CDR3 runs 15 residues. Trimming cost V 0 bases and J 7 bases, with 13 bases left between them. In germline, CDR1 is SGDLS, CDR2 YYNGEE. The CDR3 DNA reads TGTGCCAGCAGCGTAGGACTCTCAGTGGGTGAAAAACTGTTTTTT. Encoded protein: CASSVGLSVGEKLFF.